The 13 T cell receptor beta chains listed next were all sequenced from one sample in a study of blood T cell repertoires in COVID-19. This table comes from immunoSEQ multiplex PCR, and its TCRdb copy is limited to in-frame clones, with some not included. The sample yields 300,000 to 450,000 clones, roughly four fifths seen once. The sequenced sample consisted of peripheral blood. The receptors shown here come from a human donor with acute or convalescent COVID-19. The donor label of this sample is uncertain.

The V and J genes are TRBV5-1 and TRBJ2-3; TRBD1 matches at 7 bases. Germline values: CDR1 SGHRS, CDR2 YFSETQ. J lost 2 bases, V lost 5 bases, and 8 bases had no gene match. This CDR3 spans 15 amino acids. The CDR3 DNA is TGCGCCAGCAGATCGGGACAGATAAACACAGATACGCAGTATTTT. Translated: CASRSGQINTDTQYF.

V and J are TRBV30 and TRBJ2-1, with D hard to call. The germline gives CDR1 GTSNPN, CDR2 SVGIG (reference sequence). Trimming took 3 bases from V and 8 from J, leaving 14 bases between them. There are 13 residues in the CDR3. CDR3 protein: CAWRRSPGYEQFF. The CDR3 bases are TGTGCCTGGAGGAGGTCCCCCGGTTATGAGCAGTTCTTC.

This chain links TRBV2 with TRBJ2-7, with D perhaps TRBD1 (5 bases). CDR1 and CDR2 (germline): SNHLY, FYNNEI. The CDR3 loop spans 15 amino acids. V lost 1 base and J lost 4, with 14 bases in between. This CDR3 reads CASSEGGLGIYEQYF. The CDR3 DNA reads as TGTGCCAGCAGTGAAGGGGGCCTGGGCATTTACGAGCAGTACTTC.

The chain carries TRBV5-1 and TRBJ2-2, with TRBD1 matching over 11 bases. CDR3 length equals 16 residues. Unmatched junction bases numbered 6, after V lost 4 bases and J lost 4 bases. Germline CDR1 is SGHRS and CDR2 is YFSETQ. The CDR3: CASSPGTGGITGELFF. The DNA of the CDR3 is TGCGCCAGCAGCCCTGGGACAGGGGGAATCACCGGGGAGCTGTTTTTT.

The chain joins TRBV30 to TRBJ1-4; D possibly corresponds to TRBD1 (6 bases). With 0 bases removed from V and 7 bases from J, the gap between germline ends came to 15 bases. Germline CDR1 is GTSNPN and CDR2 is SVGIG (reference sequence). This CDR3 has 15 residues. This chain's CDR3 is CAWSVVFGGGEKLFF. For the CDR3, the DNA is TGTGCCTGGAGTGTGGTTTTTGGGGGCGGTGAAAAACTGTTTTTT. The full variable domain, rest sourced from reference TRBV30 and TRBJ1-4, is SQTIHQWPATLVQPVGSPLSLECTVEGTSNPNLYWYRQAAGRGLQLLFYSVGIGQISSEVPQNLSASRPQDRQFILSSKKLLLSDSGFYLCAWSVVFGGGEKLFFGSGTQLSVL.

The rearrangement uses TRBV19 and TRBJ1-5; unclear D gene. Germline V CDR1 and CDR2: LNHDA, SQIVND (reference sequence). The CDR3 is 16 amino acids. Trimming shortened V by 7 bases and J by 7 bases, and 23 bases separated the two germline ends. CDR3 sequence: CASTPTEGRRRQPQHF. In DNA form, the CDR3 reads TGTGCCAGTACCCCTACGGAGGGCCGGCGGAGGCAGCCCCAGCATTTT.

J is TRBJ2-7 and V is TRBV7-6; 13 bases are shared with TRBD2. V was pared by 5 bases and J by 3 bases, with 4 bases of the junction left unmatched. The CDR3 spans 15 residues. CDR1 and CDR2 from the germline V gene are SGHVS and FNYEAQ. CDR3: CASSPGLAGRYEQYF. DNA of the CDR3: TGTGCCAGCAGCCCGGGACTAGCGGGGCGCTACGAGCAGTACTTC.

V usage is TRBV3-1 (or the pseudogene TRBV3-2) and J usage is TRBJ1-1; 7 positions match TRBD1. The CDR3 sequence is 12 residues long. CDR1 and CDR2 (germline): LGHDT, YNNKEL (reference sequence). The ends lost 4 bases at V and 10 bases at J; junction bases unmatched: 6. The CDR3 spells CASSPTGIGAFF. CDR3 nucleotide sequence: TGTGCCAGCAGCCCGACAGGGATAGGAGCTTTCTTT.

V usage is TRBV12-5 and J usage is TRBJ1-2; 8 bases match TRBD1. The CDR3 is made up of 18 amino acids. CDR1 and CDR2 (germline): LGHNT, FRNRAP. V lost 3 bases, J lost 10 bases, and 22 bases stayed unmatched. This chain's CDR3 is CASGFQVGTGVPPEFYTF. CDR3 nucleotide sequence: TGTGCTAGTGGTTTCCAAGTCGGGACAGGCGTACCTCCCGAATTCTACACCTTC.

This rearrangement joins TRBV21-1 to TRBJ2-7; TRBD1 is the table's D call, not checked against the DNA. TRBV21-1 is termed a pseudogene. This CDR3 spans 15 amino acids. The CDR3 loop is CASSPEERGLGEQYF. The CDR3 region has the DNA TGTGCCAGCAGTCCAGAGGAGAGGGGGCTGGGCGAGCAGTACTTC.

The V gene is TRBV6-5, the J gene TRBJ1-3, with TRBD1 identical over 7 bases. The CDR3 runs to 15 residues. V dropped 6 bases and J dropped 2; count of bases not matched to a gene: 7. The V gene's germline CDR1 is MNHEY and CDR2 SVGAGI. Written as DNA, the CDR3 is TGTGCCAGCAGACCTGACAGGGCCCCTGGAAACACCATATATTTT. It yields the protein CASRPDRAPGNTIYF.

The J gene is TRBJ2-1, the V gene TRBV27, with a possible D match to TRBD1 (6 bases). CDR1 MNHEY and CDR2 SMNVEV come from the germline V gene (reference sequence). This CDR3 is built from 11 residues. Between the trimmed V and J ends, which lost 10 bases and 6 bases, there was a span of 10 bases. CDR3 DNA sequence: TGTGCCACCAAAGGGGGCAATGAGCAGTTCTTC. As protein: CATKGGNEQFF.

The rearrangement joins TRBV6-1 to TRBJ1-5, with 9 bases identical to TRBD1. CDR3 size: 17 residues. The V segment lost 4 bases and the J segment 4 bases; nucleotides outside the gene matches: 11. Germline V CDR1 and CDR2: MNHNS, SASEGT. For the CDR3, the DNA is TGTGCCAGCAGTGCGGGACAGGGAAGGAGTTTTAATCAGCCCCAGCATTTT. It is translated as CASSAGQGRSFNQPQHF.